Each of the 5 T cell receptor beta chains below was sequenced from the same sample in a study of cytomegalovirus exposure and HLA in healthy donors. In the PCR, 60 Vbeta and 13 Jbeta primers were used. Data came from immunoSEQ multiplex PCR; TCRdb stores just in-frame clones and leaves some out. Of about 140,000 clones in the sample, approximately 83% were seen once. Sequencing used PBMCs. The receptors originated from a man in his forties in good health and CMV-seropositive.

The genes are TRBV7-3 and TRBJ1-1; D gene unclear. This CDR3 is 14 amino acids long. V dropped 0 bases and J dropped 0 bases, with 5 bases sitting between them. Germline CDR1 is SGHTA and CDR2 is FQGTGA. The CDR3 sequence: CASSLTPVNTEAFF. CDR3 bases: TGTGCCAGCAGCTTAACTCCGGTGAACACTGAAGCTTTCTTT. Full variable domain (rest looked up from reference TRBV7-3 and TRBJ1-1): GAGVSQTPSNKVTEKGKYVELRCDPISGHTALYWYRQSLGQGPEFLIYFQGTGAADDSGLPNDRFFAVRPEGSVSTLKIQRTERGDSAVYLCASSLTPVNTEAFFGQGTRLTVV.

This chain links TRBV11-2 with TRBJ2-3; weak D call: TRBD1 (5 bases). This CDR3 region has 12 residues. V was trimmed by 5 bases and J by 6 bases, leaving 9 bases between them. CDR1 SGHAT and CDR2 FQNNGV come from the germline V gene. The CDR3 DNA is TGTGCCAGCAGCCCAAACAGGGATACGCAGTATTTT. Translating gives CASSPNRDTQYF.

This clone was found once. V usage is TRBV6-5 and J usage is TRBJ2-1; 7 bases fit TRBD1. J was trimmed by 12 bases and V by 0 bases; bases with no gene match: 2. The length of the CDR3 is 12 residues. Germline CDR1 reads MNHEY; CDR2 reads SVGAGI. The CDR3 protein is CASSYSGGWQFF. CDR3 sequence (DNA): TGTGCCAGCAGTTACTCAGGGGGCTGGCAGTTCTTC.

The table lists this clone with a few counts. V is TRBV18 and J is TRBJ1-3; TRBD1 matches at 10 bases. Germline CDR1 KGHSH, CDR2 LQKENI. The CDR3 is 16 amino acids. J lost 0 bases, V lost 6 bases, and 5 bases had no gene match. The CDR3, as DNA: TGTGCCAGCTCCCGCGGGACAGGGGTCTCTGGAAACACCATATATTTT. This encodes CASSRGTGVSGNTIYF. The whole variable domain, remainder taken from reference TRBV18 and TRBJ1-3, is NAGVMQNPRHLVRRRGQEARLRCSPMKGHSHVYWYRQLPEEGLKFMVYLQKENIIDESGMPKERFSAEFPKEGPSILRIQQVVRGDSAAYFCASSRGTGVSGNTIYFGEGSWLTVV.

This clone was picked up a small number of times. The V gene is TRBV5-1, the J gene TRBJ1-6; no firm D call. V gave up 2 bases and J gave up 7 bases, with 10 bases separating them. The CDR3 has 14 amino acids. The germline V gene has CDR1 SGHRS and CDR2 YFSETQ. The CDR3 here is CASSFGETNSPLHF. As DNA, the CDR3 is TGCGCCAGCAGCTTCGGAGAAACGAATTCACCCCTCCACTTT.